The T cell receptor beta chain described here comes from a study of blood T cell repertoires in COVID-19. Study-level background: From the United States, Italy and Spain came samples of acute and convalescent COVID-19. T cells, B-cell-depleted T cells, or PBMCs provided the cDNA or gDNA that served as material.

In the original processing: Reference gene primer amplification gave nucleated cell count estimates. Clones were read by immunoSEQ multiplex PCR, and TCRdb kept only the in-frame ones, dropping some. The V and J calls and clone size were taken over from that table, and D and trimming were inferred from the DNA. The top ten clones hold over 35% of a sample with tens of thousands of clones, about four fifths of them seen once. This clone was seen just once. Germline CDR1 SGHAT, CDR2 FQNNGV. V lost 1 base, J lost 2 bases, and 6 bases lay in between. The CDR3 contains 13 residues. The sample comprised peripheral blood. The J gene is TRBJ2-7, the V gene TRBV11-2, with unresolved D. The receptor was derived from a man between 65 and 80 years old with acute or convalescent COVID-19. The CDR3 here is CASSLGGPYEQYF. In DNA form, the CDR3 reads TGTGCCAGCAGCTTAGGTGGGCCCTACGAGCAGTACTTC.